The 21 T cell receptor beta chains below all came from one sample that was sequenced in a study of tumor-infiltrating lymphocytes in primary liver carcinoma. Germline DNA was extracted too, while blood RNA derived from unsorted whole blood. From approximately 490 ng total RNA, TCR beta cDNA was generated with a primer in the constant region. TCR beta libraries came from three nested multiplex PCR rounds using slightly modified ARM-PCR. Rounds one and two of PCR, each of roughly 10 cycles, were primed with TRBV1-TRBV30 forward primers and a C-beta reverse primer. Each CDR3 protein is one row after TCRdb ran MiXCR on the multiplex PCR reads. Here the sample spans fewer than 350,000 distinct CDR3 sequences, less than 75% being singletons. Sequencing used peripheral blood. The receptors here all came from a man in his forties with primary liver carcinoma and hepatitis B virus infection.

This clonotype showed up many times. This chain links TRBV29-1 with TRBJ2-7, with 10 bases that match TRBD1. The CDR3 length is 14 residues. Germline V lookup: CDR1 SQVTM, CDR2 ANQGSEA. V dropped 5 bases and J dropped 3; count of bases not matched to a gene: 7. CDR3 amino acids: CSVRPGQGSYEQYF. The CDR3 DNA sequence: TGCAGCGTTAGACCGGGACAGGGGAGCTACGAGCAGTACTTC.

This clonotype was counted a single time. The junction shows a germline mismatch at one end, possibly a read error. The CDR3 sequence is CASSERTNYGYNF. CDR3 nucleotides: TGTGCCAGCAGCGAGAGAACTAACTATGGCTATAACTTC. V usage is TRBV11-2 and J usage is TRBJ1-2; D not certain. In germline, CDR1 is SGHAT, CDR2 FQNNGV. The CDR3 has 13 amino acids.

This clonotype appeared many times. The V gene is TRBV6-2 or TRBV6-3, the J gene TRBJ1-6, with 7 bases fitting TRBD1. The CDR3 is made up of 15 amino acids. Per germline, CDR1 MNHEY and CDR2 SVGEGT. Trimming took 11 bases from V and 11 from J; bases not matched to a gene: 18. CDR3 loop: CASLGDRRRRTPLHF. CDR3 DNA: TGTGCCTCCCTTGGGGACAGAAGGAGGAGGACACCCCTCCACTTT.

CDR3 bases: TGTGCCAGCATACAAACAGGGCCCACTGAAGCTTTCTTT. It encodes CASIQTGPTEAFF. V is TRBV5-8 and J is TRBJ1-1; D is perhaps TRBD1 (6 bases). The CDR3 runs to 13 residues. Trimming shortened V by 6 bases and J by 4 bases, and 13 bases separated the two germline ends. Germline-derived CDR1 and CDR2 are SGHTS and YDEGEE.

The CDR3 protein is CTSSSPGTGRAGELFF. The CDR3 DNA reads as TGTACTAGCAGCTCGCCCGGGACAGGGAGGGCCGGGGAGCTGTTTTTT. The chain uses TRBV11-1 and TRBJ2-2; 9 nucleotides agree with TRBD1. Per the germline V gene, CDR1 is SGHAT and CDR2 is FQDESV (reference sequence). CDR3 length: 16 amino acids.

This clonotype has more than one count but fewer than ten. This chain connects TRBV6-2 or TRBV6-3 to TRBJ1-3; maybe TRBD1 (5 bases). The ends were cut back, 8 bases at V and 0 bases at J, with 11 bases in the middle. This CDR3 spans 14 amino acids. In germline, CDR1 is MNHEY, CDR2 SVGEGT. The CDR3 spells CASVSQVSGNTIYF. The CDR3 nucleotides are TGTGCCAGCGTATCACAGGTCTCTGGAAACACCATATATTTT.

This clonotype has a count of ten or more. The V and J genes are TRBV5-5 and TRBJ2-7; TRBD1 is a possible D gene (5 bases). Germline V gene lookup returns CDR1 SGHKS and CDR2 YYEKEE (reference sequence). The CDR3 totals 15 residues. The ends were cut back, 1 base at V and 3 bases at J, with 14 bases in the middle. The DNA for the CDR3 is TGTGCCAGCAGCTTGTCGTTCACAGGACGCTACGAGCAGTACTTC. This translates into CASSLSFTGRYEQYF.

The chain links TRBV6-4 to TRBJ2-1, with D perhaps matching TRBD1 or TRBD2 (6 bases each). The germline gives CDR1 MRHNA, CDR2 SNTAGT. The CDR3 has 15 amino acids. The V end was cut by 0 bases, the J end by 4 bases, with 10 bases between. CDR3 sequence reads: CASSDSGGAYNEQFF. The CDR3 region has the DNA TGTGCCAGCAGTGACTCGGGGGGCGCTTACAATGAGCAGTTCTTC.

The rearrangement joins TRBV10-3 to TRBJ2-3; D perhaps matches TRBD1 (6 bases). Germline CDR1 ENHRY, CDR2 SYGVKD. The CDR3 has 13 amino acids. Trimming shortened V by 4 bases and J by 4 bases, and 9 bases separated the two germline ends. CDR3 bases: TGTGCCATCAGTGTACCAGGGGCAGATACGCAGTATTTT. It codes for CAISVPGADTQYF.

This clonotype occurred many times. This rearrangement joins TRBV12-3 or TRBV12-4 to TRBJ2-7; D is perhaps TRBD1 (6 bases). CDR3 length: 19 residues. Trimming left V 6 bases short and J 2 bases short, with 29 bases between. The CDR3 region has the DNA TGTGCCAGCAGCCATCCCCGACGGGACATCATAATAGGGACCTACGAGCAGTACTTC. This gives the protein CASSHPRRDIIIGTYEQYF.

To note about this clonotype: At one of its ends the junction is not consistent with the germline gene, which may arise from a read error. DNA of the CDR3: TGTGCCAGCATCTTAGGACTAGCGGGAAATCAAGAGAGCCAGTACTTC. Translated, it gives CASILGLAGNQESQYF. The rearrangement links TRBV11-2 to TRBJ2-5; TRBD2 matches 12 bases. Looked up from germline, CDR1 is SGHAT and CDR2 is FQNNGV. The CDR3 extends over 16 amino acids.

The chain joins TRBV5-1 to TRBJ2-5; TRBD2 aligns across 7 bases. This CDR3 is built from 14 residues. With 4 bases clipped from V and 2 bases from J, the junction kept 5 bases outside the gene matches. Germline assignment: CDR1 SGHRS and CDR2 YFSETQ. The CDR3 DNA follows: TGCGCCAGCAGCCCCCTCGGGAGGCAAGAGACCCAGTACTTC. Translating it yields CASSPLGRQETQYF. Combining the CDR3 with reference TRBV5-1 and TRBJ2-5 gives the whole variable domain KAGVTQTPRYLIKTRGQQVTLSCSPISGHRSVSWYQQTPGQGLQFLFEYFSETQRNKGNFPGRFSGRQFSNSRSEMNVSTLELGDSALYLCASSPLGRQETQYFGPGTRLLVL.

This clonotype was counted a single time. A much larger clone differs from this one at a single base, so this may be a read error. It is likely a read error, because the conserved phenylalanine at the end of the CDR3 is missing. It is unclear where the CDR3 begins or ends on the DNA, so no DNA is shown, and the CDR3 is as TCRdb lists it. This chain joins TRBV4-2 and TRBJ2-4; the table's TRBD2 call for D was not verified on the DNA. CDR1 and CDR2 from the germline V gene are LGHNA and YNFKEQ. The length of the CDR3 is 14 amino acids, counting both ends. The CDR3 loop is CASSQDLTGTSSVL.

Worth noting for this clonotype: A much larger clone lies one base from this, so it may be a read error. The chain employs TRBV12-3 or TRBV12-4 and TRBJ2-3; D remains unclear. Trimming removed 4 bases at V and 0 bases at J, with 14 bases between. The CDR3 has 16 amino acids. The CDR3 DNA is TGTGCCAGCAGTTCCCTACTAACGCGAAGCACAGATACGCAGTATTTT. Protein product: CASSSLLTRSTDTQYF.

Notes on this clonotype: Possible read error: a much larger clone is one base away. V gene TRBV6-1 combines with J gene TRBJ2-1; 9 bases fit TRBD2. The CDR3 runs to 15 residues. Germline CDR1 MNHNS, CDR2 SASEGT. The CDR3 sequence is CASSDSGSPFDEQLF. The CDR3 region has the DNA TGTGCCAGCAGTGATAGCGGGAGTCCCTTCGATGAGCAGCTCTTC.

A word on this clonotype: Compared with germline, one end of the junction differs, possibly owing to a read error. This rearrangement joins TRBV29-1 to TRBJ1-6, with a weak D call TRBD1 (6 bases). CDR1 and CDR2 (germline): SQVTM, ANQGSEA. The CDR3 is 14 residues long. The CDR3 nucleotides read TGCAGCGTTAGGACAGAGGGCTCGAATTCACCCCTCAACTTT. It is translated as CSVRTEGSNSPLNF.

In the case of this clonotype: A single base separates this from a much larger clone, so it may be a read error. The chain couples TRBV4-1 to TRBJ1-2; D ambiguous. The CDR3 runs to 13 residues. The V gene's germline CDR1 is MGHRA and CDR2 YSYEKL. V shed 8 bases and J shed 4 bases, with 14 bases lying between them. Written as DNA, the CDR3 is TGCGCCAGCCCCGTAGACGGATTCTATGGCTACACCTTC. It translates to CASPVDGFYGYTF.

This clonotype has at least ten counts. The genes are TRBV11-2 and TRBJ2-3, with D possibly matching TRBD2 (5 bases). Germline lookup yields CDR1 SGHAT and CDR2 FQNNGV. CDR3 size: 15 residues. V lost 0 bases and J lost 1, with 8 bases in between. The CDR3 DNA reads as TGTGCCAGCAGCTTAGAACTGGGAGGCACAGATACGCAGTATTTT. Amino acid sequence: CASSLELGGTDTQYF.

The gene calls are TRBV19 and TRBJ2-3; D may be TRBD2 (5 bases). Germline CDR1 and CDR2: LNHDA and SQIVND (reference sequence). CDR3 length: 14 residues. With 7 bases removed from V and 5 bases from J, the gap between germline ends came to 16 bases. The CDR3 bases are TGTGCCAGTACCGAAGGCGCCGAGGGAGATACGCAGTATTTT. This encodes CASTEGAEGDTQYF.

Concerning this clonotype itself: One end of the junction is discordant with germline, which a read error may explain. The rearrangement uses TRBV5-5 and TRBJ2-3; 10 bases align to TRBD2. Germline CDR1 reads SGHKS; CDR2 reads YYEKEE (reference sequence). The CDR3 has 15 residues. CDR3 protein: CASSLASGSWDTQFF. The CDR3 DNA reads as TGTGCCAGCAGCTTGGCTAGCGGGAGCTGGGATACACAGTTTTTT.

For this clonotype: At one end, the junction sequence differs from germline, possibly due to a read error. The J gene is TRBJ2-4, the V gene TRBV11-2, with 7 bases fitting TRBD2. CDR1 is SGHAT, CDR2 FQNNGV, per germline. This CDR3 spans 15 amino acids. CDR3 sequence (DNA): TGTGCCAGCAGCTTATGGGGGGGAGCCAAAAACATTCACTACTTC. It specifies CASSLWGGAKNIHYF.